This T cell receptor (beta chain) was found in a study of CD8+CD57+ T cells in acquired aplastic anemia. Genomic DNA, the template, was used for profiling of the TCR beta VDJ and CDR3. One entry per CDR3 protein results from TCRdb running MiXCR on the reads. The sample yields about 200,000 distinct CDR3 sequences, less than 75% seen once. Patients who underwent sequencing had shown CD8+CD57+ cell expansion by flow cytometry. CDR1 is SEHNR, CDR2 FQNEAQ, per germline (reference sequence). This CDR3 has 14 amino acids. Between the trimmed V and J ends, which lost 1 base and 4 bases, there was a span of 9 bases.

The chain employs TRBV7-9 and TRBJ2-3; the D is unclear. Sequences were obtained from sorted CD4+, CD8+, or CD8+CD57+ T cells (not recorded which) from PBMCs. This TCR was sampled from a human donor with aplastic anemia. CDR3 protein: CASSLGVSADTQYF. As DNA, the CDR3 is TGTGCCAGCAGCTTAGGGGTGAGCGCAGATACGCAGTATTTT.